These T cell receptor beta chains were read from a single sample in a study of blood T cells in healthy people across ages. Via MiXCR, TCRdb re-called the 5' RACE reads, giving one row per CDR3 protein. Counted here are 1.5 million to 2 million distinct CDR3 sequences, almost 35% occurring once; the ten biggest clones make up roughly 12%. What was sequenced was blood. Receptor source: a woman in her 30s in good health. Both conserved end residues are part of each CDR3. D genes are given only for firm matches. Some rows have no size entry. The others give once, few or many, or a class for an expanded clone.

j_call v_call clone_size d_call cdr3_nt cdr3_aa
TRBJ1-4 TRBV20-1 once - TGCAGTGCTAGTCAGGGATCGTCTAATGAAAAACTGTTTTTT CSASQGSSNEKLFF
TRBJ2-1 TRBV3-1 few - TGTGCCAGCAGCCAAGAATGGGGGGACAGATACAATGAGCAGTTCTTC CASSQEWGDRYNEQFF
TRBJ2-1 TRBV6-1 few - TGTGCCAGCAGTGAAGCGGCTAGCGTGACTTACAATGAGCAGTTCTTC CASSEAASVTYNEQFF
TRBJ1-2 TRBV6-5 - - TGTGCCAGCAGTTCCTGGGACTTCTATGGCTACACCTTC CASSSWDFYGYTF
TRBJ2-7 TRBV28 few - TGTGCCAGCAGTTTAAGCGCAGGGTTCTCCTACGAGCAGTACTTC CASSLSAGFSYEQYF
TRBJ2-7 TRBV29-1 few TRBD1 TGCAGCGTTCAGACAGGGAGCTCCTACGAGCAGTACTTC CSVQTGSSYEQYF
TRBJ2-1 TRBV6-1 few - TGTGCCAGTCTACGGACGGGGTACGACAATGAGCAGTTCTTC CASLRTGYDNEQFF
TRBJ2-7 TRBV3-1 - TRBD2 TGTGCCAGCAGCCAGGCGGGAGGGCCTCAAAATGAGCAGTACTTC CASSQAGGPQNEQYF
TRBJ2-7 TRBV20-1 - - TGCAGAGCCGACACTGACTCCTACGAGCAGTACTTC CRADTDSYEQYF
TRBJ2-7 TRBV5-1 few - TGCGCCAGCGATCAACTAGGGGACTACGAGCAGTACTTC CASDQLGDYEQYF
TRBJ2-1 TRBV20-1 many TRBD2 TGCAGTGCTAGAGATCAAGGACTAGCCACTGATGAGCAGTTCTTC CSARDQGLATDEQFF
TRBJ2-7 TRBV27 many - TGTGCCAGCAGCCGATCCGCCGCCTACGAGCAGTACTTC CASSRSAAYEQYF
TRBJ1-5 TRBV5-1 - - TGCGCCAGCAGCTTGGAGGCGGAAGGTCAGCCCCAGCATTTT CASSLEAEGQPQHF
TRBJ2-7 TRBV12-3/TRBV12-4 many - TGTGCCAGCAGTTTTCGGGTGGCCATGTCCTACGAGCAGTACTTC CASSFRVAMSYEQYF
TRBJ2-4 TRBV6-5 few TRBD2 TGTGCCAGCACCCCGGGGGGAGGGGAAAACATTCAGTACTTC CASTPGGGENIQYF
TRBJ1-2 TRBV13 few TRBD1 TGTGCCAGCAGCCACGGATCCCAGGGGGCCAAGACTAACTATGGCTACACCTTC CASSHGSQGAKTNYGYTF
TRBJ1-2 TRBV2 - - TGTGCCAGCATTGACCAGGACTATGGCTACACCTTC CASIDQDYGYTF
TRBJ2-1 TRBV12-3/TRBV12-4 - TRBD2 TGTGCCAGCAGAGCGACTAGCGGGGGCTACAATGTGCAGTTCTTC CASRATSGGYNVQFF
TRBJ1-2 TRBV30 - - TGTGCCTGGAGTGGGGAAGGGAAAGGTGGCTACACCTTC CAWSGEGKGGYTF
TRBJ2-5 TRBV28 few - TGTGCCAGCAGTTTCGGGACTTGGGAGACCCAGTACTTC CASSFGTWETQYF
TRBJ2-3 TRBV11-2 many - TGTGCCAGCAGCCCAGAGGCGCTAGATTTAGATACGCAGTATTTT CASSPEALDLDTQYF
TRBJ2-5 TRBV15 few - TGTGCCACCAGCAGAGAAGAGGGGTGGGTGGAAGAGACCCAGTACTTC CATSREEGWVEETQYF
TRBJ2-5 TRBV2 - TRBD1 TGTGCCAGCACCAGGGACAGAGAAGAGACCCAGTACTTC CASTRDREETQYF
TRBJ1-1 TRBV7-9 - TRBD1 TGTGCCAGCGGCGGCGGGACAGGGAGAGATGAAGCTTTCTTT CASGGGTGRDEAFF
TRBJ2-2 TRBV9 - - TGTGCCAGCAGCGTAGGCAGATCCGGGGCCGGGGAGCTGTTTTTT CASSVGRSGAGELFF
TRBJ1-2 TRBV7-9 few - TGTGCCAGCAGCTTAAATCTGGGCAGCAGCTATGGCTACACCTTC CASSLNLGSSYGYTF
TRBJ2-6 TRBV12-3/TRBV12-4 many - TGTGCCAGCAGTGGCCAGGGTTCTGGGGCCAACGTCCTGACTTTC CASSGQGSGANVLTF
TRBJ2-3 TRBV12-3/TRBV12-4 many - TGTGCCAGCAGTTTTTCTAGAGATACGCAGTATTTT CASSFSRDTQYF
TRBJ2-2 TRBV14 few - TGTGCCAGCAAAAGAGGCACCGGGGAGCTGTTTTTT CASKRGTGELFF
TRBJ2-3 TRBV6-5 - - TGTGCCAGCAGTTATCGGTTTTCTAGCACAGATACGCAGTATTTT CASSYRFSSTDTQYF
TRBJ2-3 TRBV4-1 - TRBD2 TGCGCCAGCAGCCCACCGGGAGGGAGCGAGACAGATACGCAGTATTTT CASSPPGGSETDTQYF
TRBJ2-5 TRBV2 - - TGTGCCAGCAGATCACAGGGTTGGGAAGAGACCCAGTACTTC CASRSQGWEETQYF
TRBJ2-1 TRBV4-1 - - TGCGCCAGCGGCAGGGGCCCCTACGAGCAGTTCTTC CASGRGPYEQFF
TRBJ2-5 TRBV4-1 - - TGCGCCAGCAGCCAAGATTGGGGGGTCCCCCAGGAGACCCAGTACTTC CASSQDWGVPQETQYF
TRBJ2-5 TRBV11-2 - - TGTGCCAGCAGCCCCGCGGCCAAGTCCAGGGGCGAGGAGCAGTACTTC CASSPAAKSRGEEQYF
TRBJ2-3 TRBV5-6 - TRBD2 TGTGCCAGCAGCTTGGGACTAGCGGGAGGGACTACGCAGTATTTT CASSLGLAGGTTQYF
TRBJ1-1 TRBV5-1 few TRBD1 TGCGCCAGCAGCGAGGGACAGGGAAGGATCGGCACTGAAGCTTTCTTT CASSEGQGRIGTEAFF
TRBJ2-7 TRBV7-2 - - TGTGTCAGCAGCTCGCCAGAGGACAACTACAATGAGCAGTACTTC CVSSSPEDNYNEQYF
TRBJ2-1 TRBV12-3/TRBV12-4 many TRBD1 TGTGCCAGCGTTGGGACAGGGGATGAGCAGTTCTTC CASVGTGDEQFF
TRBJ1-5 TRBV2 few - TGTGCCAGCAGGCAGAGTAGCAATCAGCCCCAGCATTTT CASRQSSNQPQHF
TRBJ2-7 TRBV6-6 many TRBD2 TGTGCCAGCAGTCCCGGGACTAGCGGGACCCCTCAGTACTTC CASSPGTSGTPQYF
TRBJ2-7 TRBV5-1 - TRBD2 TGCGCCAGCAGCCCAACTCGAGGACTAGCGGGAAACTACGAGCAGTACTTC CASSPTRGLAGNYEQYF
TRBJ1-6 TRBV4-1 - - TGCGCCAGCAGCCAAGAGCAGTCAAATTCACCCCTCCACTTT CASSQEQSNSPLHF
TRBJ2-3 TRBV14 few - TGTGCCAGCAGCTGGGACTTATTATCAGATACGCAGTATTTT CASSWDLLSDTQYF
TRBJ2-6 TRBV7-6 - - TGTGCCAGCAGCTCGCCTGGTGGGGGGCCCAACTCTGGGGCCAACGTCCTGACTTTC CASSSPGGGPNSGANVLTF
TRBJ2-1 TRBV4-1 - TRBD1 TGCGCCAGCAGCCCGACAGGGGGAGTCATCGATGAGCAGTTCTTC CASSPTGGVIDEQFF
TRBJ1-6 TRBV2 - - TGTGCCATCACTATTGTTTATAATTCACCCCTCCACTTT CAITIVYNSPLHF
TRBJ2-1 TRBV7-6 many TRBD2 TGTGCCAGCAGCCATCCCAGACTAGCGGGGGACAGGAATGAGCAGTTCTTC CASSHPRLAGDRNEQFF
TRBJ1-5 TRBV2 - - TGTGCCAGCACTAAACCGGGGGGCAATCAGCCCCAGCATTTT CASTKPGGNQPQHF